The entry below describes one T cell receptor (beta chain). Antigen specificity is unknown. Trimming removed 0 bases from V and 13 bases from J; junction bases left unmatched: 10. The germline gives CDR1 ENHRY, CDR2 SYGVKD. This CDR3 spans 16 amino acids. The data belong to a study of CD8+CD57+ T cells in acquired aplastic anemia. Across the study: Sorted CD4+ and CD8+ cell DNA averaged roughly 3 ug.

TCR beta VDJ and CDR3 were profiled, and genomic DNA was the template. TCRdb reprocessed the reads via MiXCR and lists one record per CDR3 protein. The sample consists of approximately 99,000 distinct CDR3 sequences, around 49% of them appearing once. Study-level points and caveats: The same twenty-nine CD8+ CDR3 sequences occurred in patients and in controls.

The chain carries TRBV10-3 and TRBJ1-6; 9 positions agree with TRBD1. The sequenced sample was sorted CD4+, CD8+, or CD8+CD57+ T cells (not recorded which) from PBMCs. This receptor was taken from a human donor in good health, serving as a control. CDR3 sequence: CAISESRQGTGSPLHF. The CDR3 bases are TGTGCCATCAGTGAGTCTCGACAGGGGACAGGGTCGCCCCTCCACTTT.